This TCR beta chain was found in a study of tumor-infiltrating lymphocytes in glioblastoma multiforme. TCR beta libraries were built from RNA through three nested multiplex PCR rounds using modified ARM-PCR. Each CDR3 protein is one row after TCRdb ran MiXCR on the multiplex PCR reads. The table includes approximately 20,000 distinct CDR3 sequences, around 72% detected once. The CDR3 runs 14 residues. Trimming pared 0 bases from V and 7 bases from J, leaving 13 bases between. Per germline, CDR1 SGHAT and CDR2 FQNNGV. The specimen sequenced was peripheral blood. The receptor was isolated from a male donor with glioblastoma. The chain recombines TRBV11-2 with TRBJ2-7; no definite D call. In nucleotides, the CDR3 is TGTGCCAGCAGCTTAGACACGGCCGTAAAGGAGCAGTACTTC. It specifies CASSLDTAVKEQYF.